This T cell receptor (beta chain) was recorded in a study of identical twins. TCRdb re-analysed the 5' RACE reads in MiXCR, keeping a single row per CDR3 protein. The repertoire consists of 500,000 or so distinct CDR3 sequences, with around an eighth occurring once and the leading ten covering approximately 1%. Study conclusions and caveats: The study found that models underestimated out-of-frame TCR alpha sharing in monozygotic twins. Diverse VJ usage suggested most zero-insertion clonotypes were not invariant T cells.

As concerns this clonotype: Its antigen is unidentified.

The CDR3 sequence is 15 residues long. Germline V gene lookup returns CDR1 DFQATT and CDR2 SNEGSKA (reference sequence). The ends were cut back, 4 bases at V and 0 bases at J, with 16 bases in the middle. The same specimen was also included in a second study, on yellow fever vaccine responses in identical twins. As that study records: Reportedly, twins' vaccine T cell responses looked partly convergent and partly personalized.

Material for sequencing was CD4+ T cells sorted from blood. This TCR was sampled from a young woman in good health. The V gene is TRBV20-1, the J gene TRBJ2-7; possibly TRBD1 for D (6 bases). Here the CDR3 DNA reads TGCAGTGCTAAGGGACACAGTAGAAGCTCCTACGAGCAGTACTTC. This codes for CSAKGHSRSSYEQYF.